The T cell receptor (beta chain) described here comes from a study of molecular identifiers for immune sequencing clone quantification. At the level of the study: Five aliquots were made in replicates from the RNA of around 20,000 or 100,000 naive CD8 cells, and four were sequenced.

Regarding the study as a whole: Jurkat TCR RNA spiked in from one cell reportedly remained identifiable amid over 850,000 naive cells.

As previously described, bulk TCR libraries were made using listed TCR primers. Each CDR3 protein gets one entry after TCRdb re-called the PCR reads with MiXCR. The sample includes just under 650,000 distinct CDR3 sequences, approximately 20% of them seen just once. RNA fractions of 10%, 30% or 50% and roughly 19,000 to 1,000,000 sorted cells were the source of naive CD8 libraries. This clonotype was seen repeatedly, ten times or more. Its cognate antigen is unknown. The V gene lost 0 bases and the J gene lost 0 bases, with 17 bases spanning the gap. This CDR3 has 18 residues. This sequence was found in a human donor in good health. Some libraries in this study had Jurkat cell RNA spiked in. Sequenced sample: naive CD8+ T cells from blood, with Jurkat cell RNA spiked in. As for subset: FACS-sorted CD8+CD4-CCR7+CD45RA+ naive T cells. The V and J genes are TRBV23-1 and TRBJ1-1; D remains unclear. TRBV23-1 is given ORF status, its function remaining uncertain. CDR3 bases: TGCGCCAGCAGTCAATCTACGGCCGGGATAGCGATGAACACTGAAGCTTTCTTT. It specifies CASSQSTAGIAMNTEAFF.